Listed below are T cell receptor beta chains from one sample, sequenced in a study of T cell responses to AZD1222 COVID-19 vaccine. Assay: immunoSEQ multiplex PCR; the TCRdb copy retains only in-frame clones and omits some. The table lists over 50,000 clones, 81% of them singletons. The sequencing used peripheral blood, collected 28 days after the second AZD1222 dose. The receptors shown here come from an adult who received the AZD1222 COVID-19 vaccine. Both conserved end residues are part of each CDR3. Fields, in order: clone size, D gene, J gene, V gene, CDR3 protein, CDR3 DNA. D genes are given only for firm matches. Clone size is stated in some rows and not others, as once, few, many or a class when expanded.

clone size: -; D gene: -; J gene: TRBJ1-1; V gene: TRBV7-3; CDR3 protein: CASSSGTLGTEAFF; CDR3 DNA: TGTGCCAGCAGCTCCGGGACCTTGGGGACTGAAGCTTTCTTT
clone size: -; D gene: TRBD2; J gene: TRBJ2-2; V gene: TRBV28; CDR3 protein: CASSLGGLVIPGELFF; CDR3 DNA: TGTGCCAGCAGTTTAGGGGGACTAGTAATCCCCGGGGAGCTGTTTTTT
clone size: -; D gene: TRBD2; J gene: TRBJ2-1; V gene: TRBV7-3; CDR3 protein: CASSPLGTRGVNEQFF; CDR3 DNA: TGTGCCAGCAGCCCCCTCGGGACTAGAGGAGTAAATGAGCAGTTCTTC
clone size: -; D gene: -; J gene: TRBJ2-7; V gene: TRBV25-1; CDR3 protein: CASSESWGSGYEQYF; CDR3 DNA: TGTGCCAGCAGTGAATCGTGGGGGAGCGGGTACGAGCAGTACTTC
clone size: -; D gene: TRBD1; J gene: TRBJ1-2; V gene: TRBV2; CDR3 protein: CASSGQGNYGYTF; CDR3 DNA: TGTGCCAGCAGTGGACAGGGGAACTATGGCTACACCTTC
clone size: few; D gene: TRBD2; J gene: TRBJ2-3; V gene: TRBV11-2; CDR3 protein: CASSIRPGLAGGPDTQYF; CDR3 DNA: TGTGCCAGCAGCATACGACCGGGACTAGCGGGAGGGCCGGATACGCAGTATTTT
clone size: -; D gene: -; J gene: TRBJ2-4; V gene: TRBV7-2; CDR3 protein: CASSPELLVGNIQYF; CDR3 DNA: TGTGCCAGCAGCCCTGAGCTACTAGTCGGGAACATTCAGTACTTC
clone size: few; D gene: TRBD1; J gene: TRBJ2-7; V gene: TRBV4-1; CDR3 protein: CASSQGRTGGYEQYF; CDR3 DNA: TGCGCCAGCAGCCAGGGAAGGACAGGGGGCTACGAGCAGTACTTC
clone size: -; D gene: -; J gene: TRBJ1-1; V gene: TRBV29-1; CDR3 protein: CSGTGIRTAEAFF; CDR3 DNA: TGCAGCGGAACAGGGATCAGGACCGCTGAAGCTTTCTTT
clone size: few; D gene: -; J gene: TRBJ1-2; V gene: TRBV6-1; CDR3 protein: CASSEAQVNGYTF; CDR3 DNA: TGTGCCAGCAGTGAAGCGCAAGTGAATGGCTACACCTTC
clone size: -; D gene: -; J gene: TRBJ1-6; V gene: TRBV27; CDR3 protein: CASSLGTGGSPLHF; CDR3 DNA: TGTGCCAGCAGTTTAGGAACGGGGGGTTCACCCCTCCACTTT
clone size: -; D gene: -; J gene: TRBJ1-2; V gene: TRBV24-1; CDR3 protein: CATSDPGQPYGYTF; CDR3 DNA: TGTGCCACCAGTGACCCCGGACAGCCCTATGGCTACACCTTC
clone size: -; D gene: -; J gene: TRBJ2-1; V gene: TRBV6-4; CDR3 protein: CASSLEGRSNEQFF; CDR3 DNA: TGTGCCAGCAGTCTCGAGGGGAGATCCAATGAGCAGTTCTTC
clone size: once; D gene: -; J gene: TRBJ2-2; V gene: TRBV29-1; CDR3 protein: CSVDLGNTGELFF; CDR3 DNA: TGCAGCGTTGATTTGGGAAACACCGGGGAGCTGTTTTTT
clone size: -; D gene: -; J gene: TRBJ2-3; V gene: TRBV10-3; CDR3 protein: CAISRVVGGLGTDTQYF; CDR3 DNA: TGTGCCATCAGCAGAGTCGTAGGGGGACTGGGCACAGATACGCAGTATTTT
clone size: -; D gene: -; J gene: TRBJ1-4; V gene: TRBV6-2/TRBV6-3; CDR3 protein: CASSTSGTYPEKLFF; CDR3 DNA: TGTGCCAGCAGTACCTCCGGGACGTACCCCGAAAAACTGTTTTTT
clone size: few; D gene: -; J gene: TRBJ2-5; V gene: TRBV4-3; CDR3 protein: CASSQEKGIGTQYF; CDR3 DNA: TGCGCCAGCAGCCAAGAAAAGGGTATCGGGACCCAGTACTTC
clone size: -; D gene: -; J gene: TRBJ2-1; V gene: TRBV19; CDR3 protein: CASSWDRGAHNEQFF; CDR3 DNA: TGTGCCAGTAGCTGGGACCGGGGGGCCCACAATGAGCAGTTCTTC
clone size: -; D gene: -; J gene: TRBJ2-3; V gene: TRBV27; CDR3 protein: CASSFSAASTDTQYF; CDR3 DNA: TGTGCCAGCAGTTTCTCGGCAGCTAGCACAGATACGCAGTATTTT
clone size: once; D gene: -; J gene: TRBJ2-5; V gene: TRBV30; CDR3 protein: CAWSVLRAQYF; CDR3 DNA: TGTGCCTGGAGTGTACTGAGGGCCCAGTACTTC
clone size: -; D gene: -; J gene: TRBJ1-5; V gene: TRBV3-1/TRBV3-2; CDR3 protein: CASSQGGPGSNQPQHF; CDR3 DNA: TGTGCCAGCAGCCAAGGAGGGCCCGGAAGCAATCAGCCCCAGCATTTT
clone size: -; D gene: TRBD1; J gene: TRBJ2-7; V gene: TRBV4-1; CDR3 protein: CASSQEGTGLSYEQYF; CDR3 DNA: TGCGCCAGCAGCCAGGAAGGGACAGGGCTCTCCTACGAGCAGTACTTC
clone size: -; D gene: -; J gene: TRBJ2-3; V gene: TRBV5-1; CDR3 protein: CASRVEQGTDTQYF; CDR3 DNA: TGCGCCAGCAGGGTTGAGCAGGGCACAGATACGCAGTATTTT
clone size: -; D gene: -; J gene: TRBJ2-1; V gene: TRBV7-2; CDR3 protein: CASSLGAGNEQFF; CDR3 DNA: TGTGCCAGCAGCTTAGGAGCGGGCAATGAGCAGTTCTTC
clone size: large; D gene: TRBD2; J gene: TRBJ2-5; V gene: TRBV15; CDR3 protein: CATSTIAGETQYF; CDR3 DNA: TGTGCCACCAGTACCATAGCGGGAGAGACCCAGTACTTC
clone size: -; D gene: TRBD2; J gene: TRBJ2-3; V gene: TRBV5-1; CDR3 protein: CASFSGARADTQYF; CDR3 DNA: TGCGCCAGCTTTAGCGGGGCCCGGGCAGATACGCAGTATTTT
clone size: -; D gene: TRBD1; J gene: TRBJ2-5; V gene: TRBV5-1; CDR3 protein: CASSPDRVGETQYF; CDR3 DNA: TGCGCCAGCAGCCCCGACAGGGTAGGGGAGACCCAGTACTTC
clone size: -; D gene: -; J gene: TRBJ1-2; V gene: TRBV27; CDR3 protein: CASRLATGPGGGGAYGYTF; CDR3 DNA: TGTGCCAGCAGACTTGCTACCGGGCCCGGGGGAGGAGGAGCCTATGGCTACACCTTC
clone size: -; D gene: TRBD1; J gene: TRBJ2-7; V gene: TRBV28; CDR3 protein: CASSFGTGGYEQYF; CDR3 DNA: TGTGCCAGCAGTTTTGGGACAGGGGGATACGAGCAGTACTTC
clone size: -; D gene: TRBD2; J gene: TRBJ2-3; V gene: TRBV7-2; CDR3 protein: CAPGLAGTDTQYF; CDR3 DNA: TGTGCCCCAGGACTAGCTGGCACAGATACGCAGTATTTT
clone size: -; D gene: -; J gene: TRBJ1-6; V gene: TRBV27; CDR3 protein: CASSSGTRNSPLHF; CDR3 DNA: TGTGCCAGCAGTTCGGGGACGAGGAATTCACCCCTCCACTTT
clone size: -; D gene: -; J gene: TRBJ2-5; V gene: TRBV27; CDR3 protein: CATRGVQETQYF; CDR3 DNA: TGTGCCACCAGAGGGGTTCAAGAGACCCAGTACTTC
clone size: -; D gene: -; J gene: TRBJ2-3; V gene: TRBV7-2; CDR3 protein: CASSSRWARDTQYF; CDR3 DNA: TGTGCCAGCAGCTCCCGATGGGCCAGAGATACGCAGTATTTT
clone size: -; D gene: -; J gene: TRBJ2-1; V gene: TRBV28; CDR3 protein: CASSPSYDWNEQFF; CDR3 DNA: TGTGCCAGCAGTCCAAGCTACGACTGGAATGAGCAGTTCTTC
clone size: -; D gene: -; J gene: TRBJ2-7; V gene: TRBV5-1; CDR3 protein: CASSPDSPSEQYF; CDR3 DNA: TGCGCCAGCAGCCCTGACAGCCCTAGCGAGCAGTACTTC
clone size: few; D gene: -; J gene: TRBJ2-2; V gene: TRBV29-1; CDR3 protein: CSVVPGATNTGELFF; CDR3 DNA: TGCAGCGTTGTCCCCGGGGCCACGAACACCGGGGAGCTGTTTTTT
clone size: -; D gene: TRBD1; J gene: TRBJ2-1; V gene: TRBV6-2/TRBV6-3; CDR3 protein: CASSTRDRHNEQFF; CDR3 DNA: TGTGCCAGCAGTACTCGGGACAGGCACAATGAGCAGTTCTTC
clone size: -; D gene: -; J gene: TRBJ2-5; V gene: TRBV7-2; CDR3 protein: CASSLVYGSRGLQETQYF; CDR3 DNA: TGTGCCAGCAGCTTAGTTTATGGCAGCAGAGGGCTCCAAGAGACCCAGTACTTC
clone size: -; D gene: -; J gene: TRBJ2-2; V gene: TRBV5-1; CDR3 protein: CASSAPGGELFF; CDR3 DNA: TGCGCCAGCAGCGCCCCGGGCGGGGAGCTGTTTTTT
clone size: few; D gene: -; J gene: TRBJ2-7; V gene: TRBV4-3; CDR3 protein: CASSQDRSPGDEQYF; CDR3 DNA: TGCGCCAGCAGCCAAGATAGAAGTCCGGGGGACGAGCAGTACTTC